This TCR beta chain was sequenced for a study of blood T cell repertoires in COVID-19. The CDR3 totals 16 residues. Germline-derived CDR1 and CDR2 are SGDLS and YYNGEE. The J segment lost 1 base and the V segment lost 2 bases, leaving 7 bases of the junction unmatched. Per the original methods: Estimated nucleated cell counts came from reference gene primer amplification. Libraries were prepared by immunoSEQ multiplex PCR; TCRdb keeps only in-frame clonotypes and omits some of them. V and J calls and clone size are given by that table; D and trimming were obtained from the DNA. The sample lists about 190,000 clones, approximately 86% occurring once.

This sequence joins TRBV9 and TRBJ2-5, with TRBD2 matching 8 bases. The sample consisted of peripheral blood. The receptor was isolated from a middle-aged man with active or convalescent COVID-19. The CDR3 sequence is CASSVGRAGAQETQYF. CDR3 in DNA: TGTGCCAGCAGCGTGGGGAGAGCGGGGGCCCAAGAGACCCAGTACTTC.